These 24 T cell receptor beta chains originate from one sample sequenced in a study of OX40 agonist ivuxolimab in advanced cancers. This table comes from immunoSEQ multiplex PCR, and its TCRdb copy is limited to in-frame clones, with some not included. This sample has 45,000 to 65,000 clones, with roughly 80% found just once. The sequencing here drew on CD4+ or CD8+ T cells sorted from blood, taken in a trial of the OX40 agonist ivuxolimab. The receptors were gathered from an adult with an advanced solid tumor such as melanoma, head and neck, liver or kidney cancer.

The chain is built from TRBV11-2 and TRBJ1-1; D is unclear. V was pared by 5 bases and J by 4 bases, with 17 bases between. The CDR3 is 15 residues long. CDR1 is SGHAT and CDR2 is FQNNGV in the germline V gene. The DNA for the CDR3 is TGTGCCAGCAGCCCCGGGTGGGCTCGGGGCACTGAAGCTTTCTTT. Protein sequence: CASSPGWARGTEAFF.

This chain connects TRBV19 to TRBJ1-2; D may be TRBD1 (6 bases). Trimming cost V 5 bases and J 5 bases, with 12 bases left between them. CDR3 length equals 13 residues. The germline V gene has CDR1 LNHDA and CDR2 SQIVND (reference sequence). The CDR3 region is CASSLGRGYGYTF. As DNA, the CDR3 is TGTGCCAGTAGTCTAGGCAGGGGATATGGCTACACCTTC. The full variable domain, its missing parts supplied by reference TRBV19 and TRBJ1-2, is DGGITQSPKYLFRKEGQNVTLSCEQNLNHDAMYWYRQDPGQGLRLIYYSQIVNDFQKGDIAEGYSVSREKKESFPLTVTSAQKNPTAFYLCASSLGRGYGYTFGSGTRLTVV.

The rearrangement joins TRBV4-1 to TRBJ2-7, with TRBD1 matching over 10 bases. Germline V gene sequence: CDR1 MGHRA, CDR2 YSYEKL. The CDR3 extends over 16 amino acids. Germline trimming cut 1 base from V and 5 bases from J; bases unmatched to any gene: 8. Here the CDR3 DNA reads TGCGCCAGCAGCCAAGCCCCTGGACAGGGGGTCAACGAGCAGTACTTC. Amino acids: CASSQAPGQGVNEQYF.

The J gene is TRBJ2-6, the V gene TRBV6-1, with D perhaps assigned TRBD1 or TRBD2 (5 bases each). The V end lost 2 bases, the J end lost 1 base, and 21 bases lay between the germline ends. Looked up from germline, CDR1 is MNHNS and CDR2 is SASEGT. The CDR3 has 20 residues. The CDR3 region has the DNA TGTGCCAGCAGTGAACTGGGGGTTTCGAGGTTTTCTTCTGGGGCCAACGTCCTGACTTTC. Residues: CASSELGVSRFSSGANVLTF.

This clone was counted a few times. The chain uses TRBV19 and TRBJ1-1; D unclear. CDR1 is LNHDA and CDR2 is SQIVND in the germline V gene (reference sequence). The V and J ends lost 4 bases and 2 bases respectively, with 8 bases between them. The length of the CDR3 is 13 residues. The chain's CDR3 is CASSRAANTEAFF. The CDR3 nucleotides read TGTGCCAGTAGTAGGGCGGCCAACACTGAAGCTTTCTTT.

This clone has just one count. J is TRBJ1-1 and V is TRBV11-3, with D unresolved. Germline V CDR1 and CDR2: SGHNT, YENEEA. The CDR3 is 13 residues long. The V end lost 1 base, the J end lost 6 bases, and 9 bases lay between the germline ends. The CDR3 DNA follows: TGTGCCAGCAGCTTAGGACTAAGGGCTGAAGCTTTCTTT. Translated, it gives CASSLGLRAEAFF.

The chain recombines TRBV18 with TRBJ2-7; 11 nucleotides agree with TRBD2. This CDR3 has 16 residues. CDR1 is KGHSH, CDR2 LQKENI, per germline. V gave up 1 base and J gave up 4 bases; unmatched junction bases: 6. This chain's CDR3 is CASSPLLAGGSYEQYF. The CDR3 DNA sequence: TGTGCCAGCTCACCACTCCTAGCGGGGGGATCTTACGAGCAGTACTTC.

The chain carries TRBV6-1 and TRBJ1-1; the D is unclear. The V gene's germline CDR1 is MNHNS and CDR2 SASEGT. This CDR3 region has 13 residues. Between the trimmed V and J ends, which lost 0 bases and 4 bases, there was a span of 6 bases. The CDR3 loop is CASSEARGTEAFF. The CDR3 region has the DNA TGTGCCAGCAGTGAAGCGCGGGGCACTGAAGCTTTCTTT.

The chain combines TRBV7-2 with TRBJ2-2; D gene uncertain. Deletions cut 4 bases from V and 0 bases from J, with 6 bases between. Germline CDR1 reads SGHTA; CDR2 reads FQGNSA. The CDR3 is 14 residues long. As DNA, the CDR3 is TGTGCCAGCAGCTCTAGGACGAACACCGGGGAGCTGTTTTTT. This gives the protein CASSSRTNTGELFF. The full variable domain, its missing parts supplied by reference TRBV7-2 and TRBJ2-2, is GAGVSQSPSNKVTEKGKDVELRCDPISGHTALYWYRQSLGQGLEFLIYFQGNSAPDKSGLPSDRFSAERTGGSVSTLTIQRTQQEDSAVYLCASSSRTNTGELFFGEGSRLTVL.

The chain recombines TRBV4-3 with TRBJ2-3; 9 bases agree with TRBD1. V shed 4 bases, J shed 1 base, and the junction held 3 bases outside the gene matches. Germline V gives CDR1 LGHNA, CDR2 YSLEER. CDR3 size: 15 residues. The CDR3 sequence is CASSPRDRGTDTQYF. The CDR3 coding sequence is TGCGCCAGCAGCCCCCGGGACAGGGGCACAGATACGCAGTATTTT.

The genes are TRBV5-1 and TRBJ2-7; D is unclear. CDR1 is SGHRS, CDR2 YFSETQ, per germline. CDR3 length: 14 residues. Between the trimmed V and J ends, which lost 2 bases and 1 base, there was a span of 10 bases. CDR3 region: CASSLQSASYEQYF. The DNA of the CDR3 is TGCGCCAGCAGCTTACAGTCAGCATCCTACGAGCAGTACTTC.

V and J are TRBV6-1 and TRBJ2-1, with 7 bases that match TRBD1. CDR3 size: 14 residues. Germline lookup yields CDR1 MNHNS and CDR2 SASEGT. V lost 8 bases to trimming and J lost 3 bases; unmatched junction nucleotides: 7. In DNA form, the CDR3 reads TGTGCCAGCCGGACCGGGACAGTCTACAATGAGCAGTTCTTC. It is translated as CASRTGTVYNEQFF.

The CDR3 nucleotides read TGTGCCAGCAGTTCCTATAGTGTTACCGGGGAGCTGTTTTTT. It encodes CASSSYSVTGELFF. The chain couples TRBV2 to TRBJ2-2, with D unresolved. CDR1 is SNHLY and CDR2 is FYNNEI in the germline V gene. CDR3 length equals 14 residues. V was pared by 5 bases and J by 5 bases, with 12 bases between. Full variable domain (rest looked up from reference TRBV2 and TRBJ2-2): EPEVTQTPSHQVTQMGQEVILRCVPISNHLYFYWYRQILGQKVEFLVSFYNNEISEKSEIFDDQFSVERPDGSNFTLKIRSTKLEDSAMYFCASSSYSVTGELFFGEGSRLTVL.

The J gene is TRBJ1-2, the V gene TRBV2; TRBD1 matches 8 bases. The ends lost 6 bases at V and 4 bases at J; junction bases unmatched: 10. Germline V gene lookup returns CDR1 SNHLY and CDR2 FYNNEI. The CDR3 is 15 amino acids. The CDR3, as DNA: TGTGCCAGCAGCCCCGGACAGGGCGGCGGCTATGGCTACACCTTC. This sequence encodes CASSPGQGGGYGYTF.

This rearrangement joins TRBV15 to TRBJ2-4; maybe TRBD1 (6 bases). V was trimmed by 4 bases and J by 0 bases, leaving 16 bases between them. CDR1 and CDR2 from the germline V gene are LNHNV and YYDKDF (reference sequence). CDR3 size: 17 residues. The CDR3 spells CATSTGRTALAKNIQYF. CDR3 nucleotides: TGTGCCACCAGCACCGGACGGACAGCTCTAGCCAAAAACATTCAGTACTTC.

The gene calls are TRBV7-3 and TRBJ2-2; D ambiguous. Trimming removed 2 bases at V and 1 base at J, with 8 bases between. The CDR3 is 15 amino acids. The germline CDR1 and CDR2 sequences are SGHTA and FQGTGA. CDR3 bases: TGTGCCAGCAGCTTAGTGCGTAGGAACACCGGGGAGCTGTTTTTT. Translating it yields CASSLVRRNTGELFF.

The CDR3 sequence is CASSPLISNRKTTDTQYF. In DNA form, the CDR3 reads TGTGCCAGCAGCCCCCTGATTTCCAATCGTAAGACAACAGATACGCAGTATTTT. This chain uses TRBV16 with TRBJ2-3; D gene ambiguous. The CDR3 loop spans 18 amino acids. V gave up 4 bases and J gave up 3 bases, with 23 bases separating them. Germline lookup yields CDR1 KGHSY and CDR2 FQNENV. Supplemented by reference TRBV16 and TRBJ2-3, the full variable domain reads GEEVAQTPKHLVRGEGQKAKLYCAPIKGHSYVFWYQQVLKNEFKFLISFQNENVFDETGMPKERFSAKCLPNSPCSLEIQATKLEDSAVYFCASSPLISNRKTTDTQYFGPGTRLTVL.

V gene TRBV7-3 combines with J gene TRBJ2-1, with D perhaps matching TRBD1 (7 bases). Germline CDR1 is SGHTA and CDR2 is FQGTGA. Trimming left V 3 bases short and J 9 bases short, with 18 bases between. The CDR3 runs 15 residues. The CDR3 is CASSFQGGQGSEQFF. CDR3 nucleotides: TGTGCCAGCAGCTTCCAGGGGGGCCAAGGTAGTGAGCAGTTCTTC.

DNA for the CDR3: TGTGCCAGCAGTCCTGGCTCAGGTCAGCCCCAGCATTTT. This gives the protein CASSPGSGQPQHF. The V gene is TRBV7-9, the J gene TRBJ1-5; D not certain. V was clipped by 6 bases and J by 6 bases, with 12 bases between them. The CDR3 consists of 13 residues. Germline CDR1 is SEHNR and CDR2 is FQNEAQ (reference sequence).

The V gene is TRBV5-4, the J gene TRBJ1-3, with D perhaps TRBD1 (6 bases). The CDR3 is 15 amino acids. Germline CDR1 reads SGHNT; CDR2 reads YYREEE (reference sequence). Trimming shortened V by 4 bases and J by 0 bases, and 11 bases separated the two germline ends. The DNA for the CDR3 is TGTGCCAGCAGCGGGACATCGAACTCTGGAAACACCATATATTTT. It is translated as CASSGTSNSGNTIYF.

The J gene is TRBJ2-7, the V gene TRBV10-3; 7 positions agree with TRBD1. The CDR3 contains 14 residues. V lost 3 bases, J lost 4 bases, and 6 bases stayed unmatched. Germline CDR1 is ENHRY and CDR2 is SYGVKD. The CDR3 protein is CAISDDEGAYEQYF. The CDR3 DNA reads TGTGCCATCAGTGATGATGAGGGGGCGTACGAGCAGTACTTC.

V and J are TRBV11-2 and TRBJ1-5; no definite D call. The CDR3 consists of 13 residues. Germline V gene sequence: CDR1 SGHAT, CDR2 FQNNGV. The V and J ends lost 1 base and 3 bases respectively, with 4 bases between them. As DNA, the CDR3 is TGTGCCAGCAGCTTAGGGCCCAATCAGCCCCAGCATTTT. It specifies CASSLGPNQPQHF.

This clone came up once. The CDR3 here is CASSLAGRNSGANVLTF. The DNA of the CDR3 is TGTGCCAGCAGCTTGGCCGGCAGGAACTCTGGGGCCAACGTCCTGACTTTC. This chain links TRBV5-8 with TRBJ2-6; D uncertain. The CDR3 has 17 amino acids. In germline, CDR1 is SGHTS, CDR2 YDEGEE. V lost 0 bases, J lost 0 bases, and 10 bases lay in between.

The genes are TRBV7-6 and TRBJ2-7; the match to TRBD2 covers 11 bases. The junction had 5 bases not matched to a gene; V was cut back by 5 bases and J by 2 bases. The CDR3 has 15 residues. Germline assignment: CDR1 SGHVS and CDR2 FNYEAQ. The CDR3 reads CASSKTSGTTYEQYF. The CDR3 coding sequence is TGTGCCAGCAGCAAGACTAGCGGGACGACCTACGAGCAGTACTTC.